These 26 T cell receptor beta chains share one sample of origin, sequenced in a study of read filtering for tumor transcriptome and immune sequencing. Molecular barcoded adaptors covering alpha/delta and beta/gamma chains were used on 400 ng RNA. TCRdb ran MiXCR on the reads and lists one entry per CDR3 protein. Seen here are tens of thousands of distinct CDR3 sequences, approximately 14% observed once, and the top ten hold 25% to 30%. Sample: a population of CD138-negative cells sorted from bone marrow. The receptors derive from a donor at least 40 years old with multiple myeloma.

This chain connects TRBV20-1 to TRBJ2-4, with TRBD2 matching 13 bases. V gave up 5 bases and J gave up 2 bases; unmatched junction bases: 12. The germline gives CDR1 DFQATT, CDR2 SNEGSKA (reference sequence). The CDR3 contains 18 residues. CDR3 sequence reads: CSAPRRRTSGSSKNIQYF. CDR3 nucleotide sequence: TGCAGTGCTCCCAGACGCCGGACTAGCGGGAGTTCCAAAAACATTCAGTACTTC.

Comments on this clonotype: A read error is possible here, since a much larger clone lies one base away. The CDR3 loop reads CSARDYPAGNTGELFF. The CDR3 DNA is TGCAGTGCTAGAGATTACCCGGCCGGGAACACCGGGGAGCTGTTTTTT. V and J are TRBV20-1 and TRBJ2-2, with D unresolved. CDR1 and CDR2 (germline): DFQATT, SNEGSKA (reference sequence). Deletions cut 0 bases from V and 1 base from J, with 12 bases between. This CDR3 spans 16 amino acids.

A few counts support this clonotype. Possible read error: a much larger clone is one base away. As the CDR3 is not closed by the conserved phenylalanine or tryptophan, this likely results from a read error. CDR3 coding DNA: TGTGCCAGCAGTCAACGGGACATAGTCACTGAAGCTTTCCTT. Its protein is CASSQRDIVTEAFL. The rearrangement uses TRBV6-5 and TRBJ1-1; TRBD1 is a possible D gene (6 bases). The CDR3 is made up of 14 amino acids. Per germline, CDR1 MNHEY and CDR2 SVGAGI. Trimming cost V 5 bases and J 4 bases, with 14 bases left between them.

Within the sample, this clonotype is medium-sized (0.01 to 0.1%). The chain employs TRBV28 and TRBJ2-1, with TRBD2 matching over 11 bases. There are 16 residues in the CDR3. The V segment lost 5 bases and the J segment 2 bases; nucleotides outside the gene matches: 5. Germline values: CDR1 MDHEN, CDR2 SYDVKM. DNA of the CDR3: TGTGCCAGCAGTCTTAGCGGGAGGGTCCCCTACAATGAGCAGTTCTTC. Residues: CASSLSGRVPYNEQFF.

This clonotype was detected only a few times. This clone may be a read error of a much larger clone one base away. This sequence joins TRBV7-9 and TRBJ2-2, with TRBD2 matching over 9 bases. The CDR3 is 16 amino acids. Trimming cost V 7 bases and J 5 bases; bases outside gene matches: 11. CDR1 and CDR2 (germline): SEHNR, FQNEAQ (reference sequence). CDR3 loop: CASNIRGGVRTGELFF. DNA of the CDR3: TGTGCCAGCAACATCCGCGGGGGGGTGAGGACCGGGGAGCTGTTTTTT.

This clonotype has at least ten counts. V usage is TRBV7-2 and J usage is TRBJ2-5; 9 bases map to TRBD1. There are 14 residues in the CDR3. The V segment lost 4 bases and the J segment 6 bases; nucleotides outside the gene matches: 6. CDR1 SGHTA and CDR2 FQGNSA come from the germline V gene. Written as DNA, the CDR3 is TGTGCCAGCAGCTCAGGACAGGGGTTTCAGACCCAGTACTTC. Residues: CASSSGQGFQTQYF.

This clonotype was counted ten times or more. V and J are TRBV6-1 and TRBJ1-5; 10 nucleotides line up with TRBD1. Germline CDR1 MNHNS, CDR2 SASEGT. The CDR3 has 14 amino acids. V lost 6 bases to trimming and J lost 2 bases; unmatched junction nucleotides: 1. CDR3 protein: CASSGTGGNQPQHF. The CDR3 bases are TGTGCCAGCAGCGGGACAGGGGGCAATCAGCCCCAGCATTTT.

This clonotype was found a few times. CDR3 loop: CASSRTDLSNQPQHF. CDR3 DNA sequence: TGTGCCAGCAGTCGGACAGACCTTAGCAATCAGCCCCAGCATTTT. V usage is TRBV12-3 or TRBV12-4 and J usage is TRBJ1-5; a weak D match, TRBD1 (6 bases). Trimming left V 5 bases short and J 0 bases short, with 11 bases between. This CDR3 comprises 15 residues.

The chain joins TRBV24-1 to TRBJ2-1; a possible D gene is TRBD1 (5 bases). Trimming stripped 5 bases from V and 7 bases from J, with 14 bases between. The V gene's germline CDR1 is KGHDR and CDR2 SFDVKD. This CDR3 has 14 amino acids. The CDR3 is CATSARIGANEQFF. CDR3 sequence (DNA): TGTGCCACCAGTGCGCGAATAGGGGCAAATGAGCAGTTCTTC.

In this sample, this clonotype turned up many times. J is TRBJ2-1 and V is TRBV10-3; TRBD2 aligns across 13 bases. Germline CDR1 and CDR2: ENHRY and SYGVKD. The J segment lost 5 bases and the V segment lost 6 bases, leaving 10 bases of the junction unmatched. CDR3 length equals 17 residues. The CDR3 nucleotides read TGTGCCATCAGGAGGGCCGGGACTAGCGGGGCTGACAATGAGCAGTTCTTC. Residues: CAIRRAGTSGADNEQFF.

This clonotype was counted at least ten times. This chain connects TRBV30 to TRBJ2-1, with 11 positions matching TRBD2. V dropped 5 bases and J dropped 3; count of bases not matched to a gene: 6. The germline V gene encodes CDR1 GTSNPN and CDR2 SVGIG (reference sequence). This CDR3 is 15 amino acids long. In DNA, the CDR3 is TGTGCCTGGCAAACCGGGACTAGCGGCTACAATGAGCAGTTCTTC. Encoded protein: CAWQTGTSGYNEQFF.

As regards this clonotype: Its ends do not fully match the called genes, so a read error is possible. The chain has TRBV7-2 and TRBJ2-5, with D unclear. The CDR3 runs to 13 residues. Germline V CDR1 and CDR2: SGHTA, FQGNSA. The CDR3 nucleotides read TGTGCTAGCAGCACGGGCCACCGAGAGACCCAGTATTTC. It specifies CASSTGHRETQYF.

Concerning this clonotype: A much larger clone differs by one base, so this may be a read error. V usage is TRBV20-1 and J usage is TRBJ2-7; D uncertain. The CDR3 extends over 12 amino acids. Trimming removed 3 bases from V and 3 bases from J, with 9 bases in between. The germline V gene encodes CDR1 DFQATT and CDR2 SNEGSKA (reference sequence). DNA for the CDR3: TGCAGTGCTAGTACACCGAACTACGAGCAGTACTTC. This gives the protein CSASTPNYEQYF.

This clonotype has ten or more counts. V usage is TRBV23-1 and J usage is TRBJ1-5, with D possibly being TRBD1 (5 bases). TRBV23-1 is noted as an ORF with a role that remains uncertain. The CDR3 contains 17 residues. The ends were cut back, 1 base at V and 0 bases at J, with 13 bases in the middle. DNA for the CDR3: TGCGCCAGCAGTCAATGTCAGGGAGGGAATAGCAATCAGCCCCAGCATTTT. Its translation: CASSQCQGGNSNQPQHF.

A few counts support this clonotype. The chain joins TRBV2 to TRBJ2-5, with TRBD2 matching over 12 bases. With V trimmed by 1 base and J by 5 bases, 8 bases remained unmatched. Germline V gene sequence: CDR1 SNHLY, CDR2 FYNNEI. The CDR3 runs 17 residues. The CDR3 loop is CASSEVPLAGGGETQYF. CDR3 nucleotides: TGTGCCAGCAGTGAAGTCCCACTAGCGGGAGGAGGCGAGACCCAGTACTTC.

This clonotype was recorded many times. CDR3 in amino acids: CSARDMTSGLREQYF. Here the CDR3 DNA reads TGCAGTGCTAGAGATATGACTAGCGGGCTAAGGGAGCAGTACTTC. The V and J genes are TRBV20-1 and TRBJ2-7; 10 bases map to TRBD2. The ends lost 0 bases at V and 7 bases at J; junction bases unmatched: 9. CDR1 DFQATT and CDR2 SNEGSKA come from the germline V gene (reference sequence). The CDR3 loop spans 15 amino acids.

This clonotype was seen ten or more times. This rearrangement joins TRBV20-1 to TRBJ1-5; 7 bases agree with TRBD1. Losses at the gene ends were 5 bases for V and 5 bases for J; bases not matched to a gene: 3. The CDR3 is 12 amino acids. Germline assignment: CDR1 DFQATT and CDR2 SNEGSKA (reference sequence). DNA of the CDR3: TGCAGTGCTGTTACAGGGGATCAGCCCCAGCATTTT. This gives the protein CSAVTGDQPQHF.

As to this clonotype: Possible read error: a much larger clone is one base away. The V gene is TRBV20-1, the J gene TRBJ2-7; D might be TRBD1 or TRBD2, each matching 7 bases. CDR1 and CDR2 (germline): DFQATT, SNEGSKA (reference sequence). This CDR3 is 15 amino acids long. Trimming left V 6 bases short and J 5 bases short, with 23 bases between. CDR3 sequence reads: CSADPGGGRENEQYF. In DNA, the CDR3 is TGCAGTGCCGACCCAGGGGGGGGGCGCGAAAACGAGCAGTACTTC.

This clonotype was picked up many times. The CDR3, as DNA: TGTGCCAGCAGTTACTCGCACTCGGGCAGACCAAACACCGGGGAGCTGTTTTTT. It encodes CASSYSHSGRPNTGELFF. V gene TRBV6-5 combines with J gene TRBJ2-2; D remains unclear. The ends were cut back, 0 bases at V and 2 bases at J, with 16 bases in the middle. The CDR3 consists of 18 residues. Looked up from germline, CDR1 is MNHEY and CDR2 is SVGAGI.

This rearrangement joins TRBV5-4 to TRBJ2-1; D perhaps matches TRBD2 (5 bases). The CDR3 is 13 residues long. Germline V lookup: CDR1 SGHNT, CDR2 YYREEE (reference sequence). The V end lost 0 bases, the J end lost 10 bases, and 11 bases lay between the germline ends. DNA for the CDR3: TGTGCCAGCAGCTTGGTGGGAGTCGGCGAGCAGTTCTTC. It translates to CASSLVGVGEQFF. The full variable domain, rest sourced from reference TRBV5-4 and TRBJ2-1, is ETGVTQSPTHLIKTRGQQVTLRCSSQSGHNTVSWYQQALGQGPQFIFQYYREEENGRGNFPPRFSGLQFPNYSSELNVNALELDDSALYLCASSLVGVGEQFFGPGTRLTVL.

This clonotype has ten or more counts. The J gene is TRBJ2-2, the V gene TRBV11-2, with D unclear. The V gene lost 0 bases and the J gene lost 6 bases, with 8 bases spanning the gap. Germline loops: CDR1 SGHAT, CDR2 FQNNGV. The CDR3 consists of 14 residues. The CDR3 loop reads CASSLEFQAGELFF. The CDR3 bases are TGTGCCAGCAGCTTAGAGTTCCAGGCCGGGGAGCTGTTTTTT. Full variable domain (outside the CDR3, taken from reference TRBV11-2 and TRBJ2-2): EAGVAQSPRYKIIEKRQSVAFWCNPISGHATLYWYQQILGQGPKLLIQFQNNGVVDDSQLPKDRFSAERLKGVDSTLKIQPAKLEDSAVYLCASSLEFQAGELFFGEGSRLTVL.

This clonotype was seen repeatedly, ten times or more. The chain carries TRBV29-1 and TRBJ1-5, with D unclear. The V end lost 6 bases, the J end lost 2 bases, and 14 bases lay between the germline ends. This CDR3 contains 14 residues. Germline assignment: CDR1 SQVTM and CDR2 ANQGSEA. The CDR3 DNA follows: TGCAGCGTCCGGATGTCAGGAGGCAATCAGCCCCAGCATTTT. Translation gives CSVRMSGGNQPQHF.

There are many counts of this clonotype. The CDR3 sequence: CASSFSGRASDTQYF. CDR3 DNA: TGTGCCAGCAGCTTCAGCGGGAGAGCCTCAGATACGCAGTATTTT. V and J are TRBV7-9 and TRBJ2-3; 8 bases are a match to TRBD2. The CDR3 is 15 amino acids. The V segment lost 3 bases and the J segment 4 bases; nucleotides outside the gene matches: 6. Germline CDR1 and CDR2: SEHNR and FQNEAQ (reference sequence).

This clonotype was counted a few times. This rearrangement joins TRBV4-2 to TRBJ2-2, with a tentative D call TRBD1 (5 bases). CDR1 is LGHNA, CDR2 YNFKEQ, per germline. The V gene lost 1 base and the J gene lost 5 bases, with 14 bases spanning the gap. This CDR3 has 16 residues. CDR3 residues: CASSQGSQGWTGELFF. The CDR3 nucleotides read TGTGCCAGCAGCCAAGGATCCCAGGGATGGACCGGGGAGCTGTTTTTT.

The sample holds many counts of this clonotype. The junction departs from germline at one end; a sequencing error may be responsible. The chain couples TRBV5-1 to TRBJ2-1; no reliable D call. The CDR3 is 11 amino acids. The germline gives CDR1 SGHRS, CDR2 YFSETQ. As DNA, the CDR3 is TGTGCCAGCAGCCAGTACAATGAGCAGTTCTTC. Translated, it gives CASSQYNEQFF.

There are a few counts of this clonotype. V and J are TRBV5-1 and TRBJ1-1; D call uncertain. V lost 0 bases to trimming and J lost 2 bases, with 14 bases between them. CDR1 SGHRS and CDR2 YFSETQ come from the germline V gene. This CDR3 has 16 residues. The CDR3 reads CASSLGSPSENTEAFF. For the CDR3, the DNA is TGCGCCAGCAGCTTGGGGAGTCCTAGCGAAAACACTGAAGCTTTCTTT. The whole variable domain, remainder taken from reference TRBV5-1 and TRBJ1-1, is KAGVTQTPRYLIKTRGQQVTLSCSPISGHRSVSWYQQTPGQGLQFLFEYFSETQRNKGNFPGRFSGRQFSNSRSEMNVSTLELGDSALYLCASSLGSPSENTEAFFGQGTRLTVV.